The 12 T cell receptor beta chains below come from one sample, sequenced in a study of cytomegalovirus exposure and HLA in healthy donors. The study ran its PCR with 60 Vbeta and 13 Jbeta primers. Profiled with immunoSEQ multiplex PCR; TCRdb holds only in-frame clones, not every one. The table has some 130,000 clones, roughly 79% seen once. What was sequenced was PBMCs. The source of these receptors is a man between 18 and 35 years old in good health and CMV-seronegative.

The chain recombines TRBV30 with TRBJ1-1; 7 nucleotides line up with TRBD1. The germline V gene has CDR1 GTSNPN and CDR2 SVGIG (reference sequence). J lost 5 bases, V lost 2 bases, and 2 bases had no gene match. This CDR3 is 12 amino acids long. In nucleotides, the CDR3 is TGTGCCTGGAGTTCGACAGGGACTGAAGCTTTCTTT. Its translation: CAWSSTGTEAFF.

The gene calls are TRBV15 and TRBJ1-4; 10 bases agree with TRBD1. Per the germline V gene, CDR1 is LNHNV and CDR2 is YYDKDF (reference sequence). V trimming: 1 base; J trimming: 8 bases; junction bases outside the gene matches: 7. CDR3 size: 16 residues. CDR3 sequence (DNA): TGTGCCACCAGCAGAGTAGGGACAGGGGCTGGGGAAAAACTGTTTTTT. Translating gives CATSRVGTGAGEKLFF.

The V and J genes are TRBV6-5 and TRBJ2-5; D is ambiguous. There are 11 residues in the CDR3. Trimming removed 2 bases at V and 5 bases at J, with 3 bases between. Germline V CDR1 and CDR2: MNHEY, SVGAGI. CDR3 sequence: CASSYSETQYF. The CDR3 bases are TGTGCCAGCAGTTACAGCGAGACCCAGTACTTC.

J is TRBJ2-5 and V is TRBV27; a possible D gene is TRBD1 (5 bases). Germline V lookup: CDR1 MNHEY, CDR2 SMNVEV (reference sequence). Trimming removed 2 bases from V and 5 bases from J, with 12 bases in between. CDR3 length: 14 amino acids. CDR3 protein: CASSLRAGMETQYF. CDR3 DNA: TGTGCCAGCAGTTTAAGGGCAGGGATGGAGACCCAGTACTTC.

This chain uses TRBV2 with TRBJ2-1, with 8 nucleotides matching TRBD2. With 9 bases clipped from V and 9 bases from J, the junction kept 16 bases outside the gene matches. This CDR3 has 15 residues. Germline V CDR1 and CDR2: SNHLY, FYNNEI. CDR3 DNA sequence: TGTGCCAGTCTCGGAGGACTAGCATTAGGGATTGAGCAGTTCTTC. This encodes CASLGGLALGIEQFF.

This chain uses TRBV18 with TRBJ1-2; TRBD1 might be the D (5 bases). V lost 3 bases and J 9 bases, leaving 20 bases between the germline ends. The CDR3 has 15 residues. Germline assignment: CDR1 KGHSH and CDR2 LQKENI. The CDR3 sequence is CASSPSAVGGRSYTF. CDR3 DNA sequence: TGTGCCAGCTCACCGTCAGCGGTGGGGGGAAGAAGCTACACCTTC.

This chain joins TRBV7-6 and TRBJ2-5; D is unclear. Germline CDR1 is SGHVS and CDR2 is FNYEAQ. The CDR3 is made up of 14 amino acids. Trimming stripped 0 bases from V and 4 bases from J, with 9 bases between. Written as DNA, the CDR3 is TGTGCCAGCAGCTTAGCGGGCAGTGGAGAGACCCAGTACTTC. This encodes CASSLAGSGETQYF. Complete variable domain (other parts from reference TRBV7-6 and TRBJ2-5): GAGVSQSPRYKVTKRGQDVALRCDPISGHVSLYWYRQALGQGPEFLTYFNYEAQQDKSGLPNDRFSAERPEGSISTLTIQRTEQRDSAMYRCASSLAGSGETQYFGPGTRLLVL.

The chain links TRBV7-9 to TRBJ1-1, with a possible D match to TRBD1 (5 bases). The length of the CDR3 is 17 residues. V was trimmed by 0 bases and J by 4 bases, leaving 18 bases between them. Germline loops: CDR1 SEHNR, CDR2 FQNEAQ (reference sequence). For the CDR3, the DNA is TGTGCCAGCAGCTTAGCCTTCCCCCTGACAGAGTCCACTGAAGCTTTCTTT. The encoded protein is CASSLAFPLTESTEAFF.

V usage is TRBV7-2 and J usage is TRBJ1-1; D might be TRBD1 (6 bases). Germline lookup yields CDR1 SGHTA and CDR2 FQGNSA. Trimming removed 6 bases from V and 1 base from J, with 9 bases in between. This CDR3 region has 13 residues. The CDR3 region is CASRSQGNTEAFF. In nucleotides, the CDR3 is TGTGCCAGCAGGTCACAGGGGAACACTGAAGCTTTCTTT. Supplemented by reference TRBV7-2 and TRBJ1-1, the full variable domain reads GAGVSQSPSNKVTEKGKDVELRCDPISGHTALYWYRQSLGQGLEFLIYFQGNSAPDKSGLPSDRFSAERTGGSVSTLTIQRTQQEDSAVYLCASRSQGNTEAFFGQGTRLTVV.

This chain joins TRBV11-2 and TRBJ2-5; TRBD2 matches 8 bases. The length of the CDR3 is 16 residues. Germline loops: CDR1 SGHAT, CDR2 FQNNGV. The V segment lost 1 base and the J segment 5 bases; nucleotides outside the gene matches: 9. The DNA for the CDR3 is TGTGCCAGCAGCTTAGGGTCCCTAGCGGGTTACGAGACCCAGTACTTC. Translation gives CASSLGSLAGYETQYF.

The chain combines TRBV6-6 with TRBJ2-7; 9 nucleotides agree with TRBD1. Trimming at V came to 8 bases and at J to 4 bases, leaving 6 bases not matched to a gene. The CDR3 runs to 13 residues. From germline, CDR1 is MNHNY and CDR2 SVGAGI (reference sequence). The CDR3 reads CASLIGTGYEQYF. The CDR3 bases are TGTGCCAGCCTCATAGGGACAGGGTACGAGCAGTACTTC.

V is TRBV11-2 and J is TRBJ1-1; D uncertain. The CDR3 is 12 residues long. Trimming left V 0 bases short and J 6 bases short, with 5 bases between. The germline CDR1 and CDR2 sequences are SGHAT and FQNNGV. CDR3 loop: CASSLEISEAFF. As DNA, the CDR3 is TGTGCCAGCAGCTTAGAAATCTCTGAAGCTTTCTTT.